This is a list of T cell receptor beta chains from one sample in a study of early T cells in non-severe SARS-CoV-2 infection. One entry per CDR3 protein results from TCRdb running MiXCR on the 5' RACE reads. The sample yields about 62,000 distinct CDR3 sequences, about 9.3% seen once. What was sequenced was whole blood. The receptor source for this set is an adult who was a healthcare worker with PCR-confirmed SARS-CoV-2 infection or an uninfected control (not recorded which). CDR3s include the opening cysteine and the closing phenylalanine or tryptophan. The D gene is left open where the match is weak. Size is omitted from some rows. Given values are once, few, many or a class for expanded clones.

TGTGCCAGCAGCTTAACTTTGAGGACAGGGGGCGTTGGCTACACCTTC	CASSLTLRTGGVGYTF	TRBD1	TRBV7-9	TRBJ1-2	-
TGCAGTGCTCGCCGGACTAGCGGGGGTGATACGCAGTATTTT	CSARRTSGGDTQYF	TRBD2	TRBV20-1	TRBJ2-3	-
TGTGCCAGCAGTCGACCCTCCCGGGAGCTGTTTTTT	CASSRPSRELFF	-	TRBV12-3/TRBV12-4	TRBJ2-2	many
TGTGCCAGCAGTCGTGCAACAGGGGGCCCGGGGCCCCAGCATTTT	CASSRATGGPGPQHF	TRBD1	TRBV12-3/TRBV12-4	TRBJ1-5	few
TGTGCCACCCGGGAGTTGGGGGGCCCTGGGGCCAACGTCCTGACTTTC	CATRELGGPGANVLTF	-	TRBV12-3/TRBV12-4	TRBJ2-6	few
TGTGCCAGCAGCGTATTTGAGCGGGGGGGCGTAGAGACCCAGTACTTC	CASSVFERGGVETQYF	TRBD2	TRBV9	TRBJ2-5	few
TGTGCCACCAGTGACCCCCCCCCTTGGTTCAGGGGGACAGAGACCCAGTACTTC	CATSDPPPWFRGTETQYF	TRBD1	TRBV24-1	TRBJ2-5	few
TGCAGTGCTACCACAGGGGCCCCTGAAGCTTTCTTT	CSATTGAPEAFF	TRBD1	TRBV20-1	TRBJ1-1	-
TGTGCCAGCAGCTTAGATCTGTCTAGCGGGGGAGGTGAGCAGTTCTTC	CASSLDLSSGGGEQFF	TRBD2	TRBV11-2	TRBJ2-1	many
TGTGCCAGCAGCACACGGAGACAGGGGGCTAACTATGGCTACACCTTC	CASSTRRQGANYGYTF	TRBD1	TRBV11-2	TRBJ1-2	-
TGTGCCAGCAGCGCCCGACTAGCGGCGCAAGATACGCAGTATTTT	CASSARLAAQDTQYF	TRBD2	TRBV5-8	TRBJ2-3	many
TGTGCCAGCAGCCTCCAAGCTGAGGTGGGAACGCAGTATTTT	CASSLQAEVGTQYF	-	TRBV14	TRBJ2-3	few
TGTGCCAGCAGCGGGGAAAACACAGATACGCAGTATTTT	CASSGENTDTQYF	-	TRBV2	TRBJ2-3	few
TGTGCCAGCAGCTTAGGCTTGAACAGGGGTACGGAGACCCAGTACTTC	CASSLGLNRGTETQYF	TRBD1	TRBV7-7	TRBJ2-5	many
TGTGCCAGCAGCTTAGGATGGGGACCCGGGCCCGAAGCTTTCTTT	CASSLGWGPGPEAFF	-	TRBV7-2	TRBJ1-1	many
TGTGCCAGCAGCTCCCGAGCGGGGGGGTCTGGTGAGACCCAGTACTTC	CASSSRAGGSGETQYF	TRBD2	TRBV5-4	TRBJ2-5	many
TGTGCCAGCAGCCTCGAGCAGGGGGCGCGGGACGCTGGAAACACCATATATTTT	CASSLEQGARDAGNTIYF	TRBD1	TRBV9	TRBJ1-3	many
TGTGCCAGCAGCCAAGATAGTAGGCCCCAAGGGGGTGAAAAACTGTTTTTT	CASSQDSRPQGGEKLFF	-	TRBV4-2	TRBJ1-4	-
TGTGCCAGCAGTTACTCCCCAGCGGGGAGACAAGAGACCCAGTACTTC	CASSYSPAGRQETQYF	TRBD2	TRBV6-6	TRBJ2-5	many
TGTGCCAGCAGCCAAGGGAAGGGACAGATAAACACTGAAGCTTTCTTT	CASSQGKGQINTEAFF	TRBD1	TRBV4-2	TRBJ1-1	few
TGTGCCAGCAGCTTTGGAGGGGCTAAGTCCGGGGAGCTGTTTTTT	CASSFGGAKSGELFF	-	TRBV11-3	TRBJ2-2	few
TGCAGTGCTAGTGGGGACAGGGGCCCCAATGAGCAGTTCTTC	CSASGDRGPNEQFF	TRBD1	TRBV20-1	TRBJ2-1	-
TGTGCCAGCAGCTTCTCTAGCGGGTTAGAGACCCAGTACTTC	CASSFSSGLETQYF	TRBD2	TRBV11-2	TRBJ2-5	-
TGTGCCAGCAGCTTAGGGACAGGGTTCGAGACCCAGTACTTC	CASSLGTGFETQYF	TRBD1	TRBV7-8	TRBJ2-5	few
TGTGCCAGCAGTCAGGACCATCCGGACTCACCCCTCCACTTT	CASSQDHPDSPLHF	-	TRBV12-3/TRBV12-4	TRBJ1-6	-
TGTGCCAGCAGCCCTACTGGGCGAGAGACCCAGTACTTC	CASSPTGRETQYF	-	TRBV11-2	TRBJ2-5	many
TGCAGCGTTGACCTGGGAGTTGCTGGAAACACCATATATTTT	CSVDLGVAGNTIYF	-	TRBV29-1	TRBJ1-3	many
TGCGCCAGCAGCCAAGATCGGAAGACCCAGTACTTC	CASSQDRKTQYF	-	TRBV4-1	TRBJ2-5	many
TGTGCCAGCAGCTTGAACTTAGGGCTTGAGACCCAGTACTTC	CASSLNLGLETQYF	-	TRBV5-5	TRBJ2-5	many
TGCAGCGTTGAGGGTCACCAAGCCGTCAATGAGCAGTTCTTC	CSVEGHQAVNEQFF	-	TRBV29-1	TRBJ2-1	few
TGTGCCAGCAGCTCGACAGTTAGTGAAGCTTTCTTT	CASSSTVSEAFF	-	TRBV5-6	TRBJ1-1	few
TGTGCCATCAGTGCAAAGGGACTAGCGGTACAAGAGACCCAGTACTTC	CAISAKGLAVQETQYF	TRBD2	TRBV10-3	TRBJ2-5	many
TGTGCCAGCAGTTACATCACATCTAACTATGGCTACACCTTC	CASSYITSNYGYTF	-	TRBV6-6	TRBJ1-2	-
TGTGCCACCCGACGCAGGGCATCGGCCGGGGAGCTGTTTTTT	CATRRRASAGELFF	-	TRBV24-1	TRBJ2-2	-
TGTGCCAGCAGTCCAACCCCCGGACAGCGGGGGGGCCGTACGCAGTATTTT	CASSPTPGQRGGRTQYF	TRBD2	TRBV6-6	TRBJ2-3	-
TGTGCCAGCAGTTCACACGGGACTTCTAGCACAGATACGCAGTATTTT	CASSSHGTSSTDTQYF	-	TRBV6-5	TRBJ2-3	-
TGTGCCAGCAGCTCGGACATCGGGGAGCTGTTTTTT	CASSSDIGELFF	-	TRBV7-3	TRBJ2-2	-
TGCGCCAGCAGCCAAGGGCGGGGGGGCGTTCGCTACAATGAGCAGTTCTTC	CASSQGRGGVRYNEQFF	TRBD2	TRBV4-1	TRBJ2-1	many
TGTGCCAGCAGCCGTGGGGGGACAGGGGATTCCTACAATGAGCAGTTCTTC	CASSRGGTGDSYNEQFF	TRBD1	TRBV7-8	TRBJ2-1	many
TGTGCCAGCACCATCAACAGGGCAGTCGGGGAGCTGTTTTTT	CASTINRAVGELFF	-	TRBV6-5	TRBJ2-2	-
TGTGCCAGCAGCATCCGGAGGACAGCAAACACCGGGGAGCTGTTTTTT	CASSIRRTANTGELFF	-	TRBV6-2/TRBV6-3	TRBJ2-2	few